Shown below are 2 T cell receptor beta chains from a single sample sequenced in a study of cytomegalovirus exposure and HLA in healthy donors (dated by TCRdb to the late 2010s). To prepare the library, the immunoSEQ multiplex PCR assay was applied. A mixture of 60 forward primers for TCR Vbeta segments and 13 reverse primers for TCR Jbeta segments was used in the multiplex PCR. TCRdb provides this immuneACCESS table in a form limited to in-frame rearrangements. Some clones are lacking; in checked studies, under half of them reflect an unresolved V gene, and why the rest are absent is not known. This sample has approximately 120,000 clones in its table, and roughly 77% of those were observed once. The ten largest make up 1.1% of the sample. Sample: PBMCs. These TCRs come from a woman aged 30 to 39 in good health and CMV-seronegative.

The chain carries TRBV7-3 and TRBJ2-5; unclear D gene. The CDR3 is 13 residues long. Germline V gene data show CDR1 as SGHTA and CDR2 as FQGTGA. The V end lost 0 bases, the J end lost 3 bases, and 5 bases lay between the germline ends. The CDR3 sequence: CASSLTVEETQYF. The CDR3 DNA reads TGTGCCAGCAGCTTAACCGTTGAAGAGACCCAGTACTTC.

The rearrangement links TRBV4-1 to TRBJ2-5; 8 nucleotides align to TRBD2. Germline-derived CDR1 and CDR2 are MGHRA and YSYEKL. The CDR3 totals 15 residues. Losses at the gene ends were 0 bases for V and 5 bases for J; bases not matched to a gene: 5. The DNA of the CDR3 is TGCGCCAGCAGCCAAGATGTAGTAGCGGGGGAGACCCAGTACTTC. Encoded protein: CASSQDVVAGETQYF.